This TCR beta chain derives from a study of blood T cell repertoires in COVID-19. Study-wide context: Researchers got acute and convalescent COVID-19 samples from the United States, Italy and Spain. PBMCs, B-cell-depleted T cells, or T cells provided the cDNA or gDNA that made up the material.

Germline V lookup: CDR1 MDHEN, CDR2 SYDVKM. CDR3 length: 14 residues. V gave up 7 bases and J gave up 5 bases; unmatched junction bases: 8. In the authors' methods: How many nucleated cells were present was estimated from reference gene primer amplification. The protocol was immunoSEQ multiplex PCR, while the TCRdb copy is restricted to in-frame clones and leaves out a portion. D and trimming come from the DNA, and the V and J calls and clone size come from that table. The repertoire holds approximately 70,000 clones, with approximately 77% as singletons. The TCR sequence derives from a woman between 65 and 79 years old with acute or convalescent COVID-19. Sequencing was carried out using peripheral blood. The chain carries TRBV28 and TRBJ2-3; TRBD1 aligns across 8 bases. Here the CDR3 DNA reads TGTGCCAGCACCAGGCAGGGGGCCGGAGATACGCAGTATTTT. This sequence encodes CASTRQGAGDTQYF.